These T cell receptor beta chains were read from a single sample in a study of Ad26.COV2.S vaccination and SARS-CoV-2 variants. This table comes from immunoSEQ multiplex PCR, and its TCRdb copy is limited to in-frame clones, with some not included. Found here are about 450,000 clones, 89% of them singletons; the top ten hold around 2.6%. The sequencing used peripheral blood, collected in a trial of Ad26.COV2.S vaccine versus placebo. The origin of the receptors is a person aged 18 to 59 who received the Ad26.COV2.S COVID-19 vaccine or a placebo. Each CDR3 is given with its conserved first and last residue. D genes are given only for firm matches. Only part of the rows carry a size: once, few, many, or a class if the clone is expanded.

clone size	CDR3 length	V gene	J gene	D gene	CDR3 DNA	CDR3 protein
.	13	TRBV14	TRBJ2-3	TRBD2	TGTGCCAGCAGCTATCGGGAGGGAGATACGCAGTATTTT	CASSYREGDTQYF
.	12	TRBV28	TRBJ2-5	.	TGTGCCATGGGGACACCCGGGGAGACCCAGTACTTC	CAMGTPGETQYF
few	18	TRBV9	TRBJ2-6	TRBD2	TGTGCCAGCAGCGTAGAGGGACTAGCGGGATCTGGGGCCAACGTCCTGACTTTC	CASSVEGLAGSGANVLTF
once	15	TRBV6-5	TRBJ2-7	.	TGTGCCAGCAGTTACTCGGCTAGCAAAATCTACGAGCAGTACTTC	CASSYSASKIYEQYF
.	16	TRBV24-1	TRBJ2-1	.	TGTGCCACCAGTGATGCAGATAGGGGACTGTATAATGAGCAGTTCTTC	CATSDADRGLYNEQFF
.	14	TRBV28	TRBJ2-7	.	TGTGCCAGGAACCTCACAGACAGAACCTACGAGCAGTACTTC	CARNLTDRTYEQYF
.	16	TRBV5-1	TRBJ2-2	.	TGCGCCAGCAGCTTGGAATCAGGGATCAACACCGGGGAGCTGTTTTTT	CASSLESGINTGELFF
.	14	TRBV2	TRBJ2-2	.	TGTGCCAGCAGGTGGCTGGCGAGCACCGGGGAGCTGTTTTTT	CASRWLASTGELFF
few	13	TRBV12-5	TRBJ1-1	.	TGTGCTAGTGGTTTGGAAATGAACACTGAAGCTTTCTTT	CASGLEMNTEAFF
.	13	TRBV6-6	TRBJ1-2	.	TGTGCCAGCAGGCCCTCAGGGGACTATGGCTACACCTTC	CASRPSGDYGYTF
.	14	TRBV2	TRBJ2-5	.	TGTGCCAGCAGTGACGGACACGGGGGTGAGACCCAGTACTTC	CASSDGHGGETQYF
.	15	TRBV5-4	TRBJ1-4	.	TGTGCCAGCAGCCTCAGGGGATCGCCTAATGAAAAACTGTTTTTT	CASSLRGSPNEKLFF
.	17	TRBV7-9	TRBJ2-3	.	TGTGCCAGCAGTCCCAGTAGAACAAGGGGTGGCACAGATACGCAGTATTTT	CASSPSRTRGGTDTQYF